Listed below are T cell receptor beta chains from one sample, sequenced in a study of T cell responses to AZD1222 COVID-19 vaccine. Only in-frame clones appear in the TCRdb table, and some are missing; sequencing was by immunoSEQ multiplex PCR. This sample has fewer than 100,000 clones, with around 85% found just once. Sequences were derived from peripheral blood, sampled 28 days after the second AZD1222 dose. These receptors were collected from an adult who received the AZD1222 COVID-19 vaccine. CDR3s include the opening cysteine and the closing phenylalanine or tryptophan. The order of the fields is J gene, clone size, V gene, D gene, CDR3 protein, CDR3 DNA. A D gene is named only where the DNA matches it firmly. Not every row has a clone size; where given, it reads once, few, many or a size class.

j_call: TRBJ1-1; clone_size: -; v_call: TRBV11-1; d_call: -; cdr3_aa: CASSFWIGATEAFF; cdr3_nt: TGTGCCAGCAGCTTTTGGATCGGGGCCACTGAAGCTTTCTTT
j_call: TRBJ1-2; clone_size: -; v_call: TRBV16; d_call: TRBD1; cdr3_aa: CASSQLRRGQDYGYTF; cdr3_nt: TGTGCCAGCAGCCAATTACGCAGGGGGCAGGACTATGGCTACACCTTC
j_call: TRBJ1-3; clone_size: -; v_call: TRBV27; d_call: -; cdr3_aa: CASKSGNTIYF; cdr3_nt: TGTGCCAGCAAGTCTGGAAACACCATATATTTT
j_call: TRBJ1-2; clone_size: -; v_call: TRBV18; d_call: TRBD1; cdr3_aa: CASSLQGAANYGYTF; cdr3_nt: TGTGCCAGCTCACTACAGGGGGCAGCTAACTATGGCTACACCTTC
j_call: TRBJ1-6; clone_size: once; v_call: TRBV28; d_call: -; cdr3_aa: CASSLFGTGSYNSPLHF; cdr3_nt: TGTGCCAGCAGTTTATTTGGTACCGGCTCCTATAATTCACCCCTCCACTTT
j_call: TRBJ1-4; clone_size: -; v_call: TRBV4-3; d_call: TRBD1; cdr3_aa: CASSDPGQGGEKLFF; cdr3_nt: TGCGCCAGCAGCGACCCGGGACAGGGAGGAGAAAAACTGTTTTTT
j_call: TRBJ2-7; clone_size: once; v_call: TRBV7-6; d_call: -; cdr3_aa: CASSPMSQATYEQYF; cdr3_nt: TGTGCCAGCAGCCCAATGTCACAGGCTACCTACGAGCAGTACTTC
j_call: TRBJ1-5; clone_size: -; v_call: TRBV19; d_call: -; cdr3_aa: CASSVFDLGISDQPQHF; cdr3_nt: TGTGCCAGTAGTGTTTTTGATTTGGGGATTTCGGATCAGCCCCAGCATTTT
j_call: TRBJ1-5; clone_size: -; v_call: TRBV27; d_call: -; cdr3_aa: CASRTGFLQPQHF; cdr3_nt: TGTGCCAGCAGAACAGGGTTTCTTCAGCCCCAGCATTTT
j_call: TRBJ1-1; clone_size: -; v_call: TRBV28; d_call: -; cdr3_aa: CASSFSPVNTEAFF; cdr3_nt: TGTGCCAGCAGTTTTTCCCCAGTCAACACTGAAGCTTTCTTT
j_call: TRBJ2-2; clone_size: -; v_call: TRBV9; d_call: TRBD1; cdr3_aa: CASRQDRDTGELFF; cdr3_nt: TGTGCCAGCCGCCAGGACAGGGACACCGGGGAGCTGTTTTTT
j_call: TRBJ2-7; clone_size: -; v_call: TRBV4-1; d_call: -; cdr3_aa: CASSQDGSLFINEQYF; cdr3_nt: TGCGCCAGCAGCCAAGATGGAAGCCTTTTCATCAACGAGCAGTACTTC
j_call: TRBJ1-2; clone_size: -; v_call: TRBV28; d_call: -; cdr3_aa: CASSLVWTAPFYGYTF; cdr3_nt: TGTGCCAGCAGTTTAGTTTGGACAGCGCCCTTCTATGGCTACACCTTC
j_call: TRBJ1-1; clone_size: -; v_call: TRBV9; d_call: -; cdr3_aa: CASSVTIGTADEAFF; cdr3_nt: TGTGCCAGCAGCGTTACTATCGGGACCGCCGATGAAGCTTTCTTT
j_call: TRBJ1-2; clone_size: -; v_call: TRBV9; d_call: -; cdr3_aa: CASSALKGGTSYGYTF; cdr3_nt: TGTGCCAGCAGCGCCCTAAAGGGGGGGACTTCCTATGGCTACACCTTC
j_call: TRBJ2-1; clone_size: -; v_call: TRBV9; d_call: -; cdr3_aa: CASSTSVNSYNEQFF; cdr3_nt: TGTGCCAGCAGCACCTCAGTGAACTCCTACAATGAGCAGTTCTTC
j_call: TRBJ2-7; clone_size: -; v_call: TRBV7-2; d_call: -; cdr3_aa: CASSLVWVYEQYF; cdr3_nt: TGTGCCAGCAGCTTAGTTTGGGTCTACGAGCAGTACTTC
j_call: TRBJ2-7; clone_size: -; v_call: TRBV27; d_call: -; cdr3_aa: CASSRGGQQYF; cdr3_nt: TGTGCCAGCAGCCGCGGGGGCCAGCAGTACTTC
j_call: TRBJ1-4; clone_size: -; v_call: TRBV19; d_call: TRBD1; cdr3_aa: CASRQGGLGEKLFF; cdr3_nt: TGTGCCAGTCGCCAGGGGGGGCTGGGAGAAAAACTGTTTTTT
j_call: TRBJ1-2; clone_size: -; v_call: TRBV9; d_call: -; cdr3_aa: CASSVTVNGQSNYGYTF; cdr3_nt: TGTGCCAGCAGCGTAACAGTCAACGGACAGTCGAACTATGGCTACACCTTC
j_call: TRBJ1-3; clone_size: -; v_call: TRBV5-4; d_call: -; cdr3_aa: CASSSDSSGNTIYF; cdr3_nt: TGTGCCAGCAGCTCGGACAGCTCTGGAAACACCATATATTTT
j_call: TRBJ1-1; clone_size: -; v_call: TRBV9; d_call: -; cdr3_aa: CASSVGGPNTEAFF; cdr3_nt: TGTGCCAGCAGCGTAGGGGGTCCGAACACTGAAGCTTTCTTT
j_call: TRBJ1-2; clone_size: -; v_call: TRBV9; d_call: -; cdr3_aa: CASSVSTGSYGYTF; cdr3_nt: TGTGCCAGCAGCGTTTCGACCGGGTCCTATGGCTACACCTTC
j_call: TRBJ2-5; clone_size: -; v_call: TRBV2; d_call: -; cdr3_aa: CASNNPGVGETQYF; cdr3_nt: TGTGCCAGCAACAATCCTGGGGTCGGAGAGACCCAGTACTTC
j_call: TRBJ2-7; clone_size: -; v_call: TRBV10-3; d_call: -; cdr3_aa: CAISEGDSREQYF; cdr3_nt: TGTGCCATCAGTGAGGGGGACTCCCGGGAGCAGTACTTC
j_call: TRBJ1-2; clone_size: once; v_call: TRBV29-1; d_call: -; cdr3_aa: CSDRQASSYTF; cdr3_nt: TGCAGCGACCGACAGGCTTCTAGCTACACCTTC
j_call: TRBJ1-2; clone_size: -; v_call: TRBV7-2; d_call: -; cdr3_aa: CASSLLAGSYGYTF; cdr3_nt: TGTGCCAGCAGCTTACTGGCAGGGAGTTATGGCTACACCTTC
j_call: TRBJ1-6; clone_size: -; v_call: TRBV11-3; d_call: -; cdr3_aa: CASSTEVESRDPNNSPLHF; cdr3_nt: TGTGCCAGCAGCACGGAAGTCGAATCCAGGGACCCCAATAATTCACCCCTCCACTTT
j_call: TRBJ1-2; clone_size: -; v_call: TRBV9; d_call: TRBD1; cdr3_aa: CASRGTDINYGYTF; cdr3_nt: TGTGCCAGCAGGGGGACAGACATCAACTATGGCTACACCTTC
j_call: TRBJ1-5; clone_size: -; v_call: TRBV6-5; d_call: -; cdr3_aa: CASSQTGSQPQHF; cdr3_nt: TGTGCCAGCAGTCAAACAGGGTCTCAGCCCCAGCATTTT
j_call: TRBJ1-6; clone_size: -; v_call: TRBV7-3; d_call: -; cdr3_aa: CASSLDGYSPLHF; cdr3_nt: TGTGCCAGCAGCTTGGACGGATATTCACCCCTCCACTTT
j_call: TRBJ2-7; clone_size: -; v_call: TRBV6-2/TRBV6-3; d_call: -; cdr3_aa: CASSPPSRGKYEQYF; cdr3_nt: TGTGCCAGCAGTCCGCCCTCTAGGGGAAAATACGAGCAGTACTTC
j_call: TRBJ2-7; clone_size: -; v_call: TRBV3-1/TRBV3-2; d_call: -; cdr3_aa: CASSRSAGPNEQYF; cdr3_nt: TGTGCCAGCAGCCGGTCGGCCGGGCCGAACGAGCAGTACTTC
j_call: TRBJ1-1; clone_size: -; v_call: TRBV18; d_call: TRBD1; cdr3_aa: CASSPASGGGTEAFF; cdr3_nt: TGTGCCAGCTCACCAGCGTCAGGGGGAGGTACTGAAGCTTTCTTT
j_call: TRBJ2-5; clone_size: few; v_call: TRBV7-9; d_call: TRBD2; cdr3_aa: CASSFPTSGGRETQYF; cdr3_nt: TGTGCCAGCAGCTTCCCGACTAGCGGGGGAAGGGAGACCCAGTACTTC
j_call: TRBJ2-7; clone_size: -; v_call: TRBV27; d_call: TRBD1; cdr3_aa: CASSPPGQLFHEQYF; cdr3_nt: TGTGCCAGCAGTCCTCCGGGACAGCTTTTCCACGAGCAGTACTTC
j_call: TRBJ2-5; clone_size: -; v_call: TRBV2; d_call: -; cdr3_aa: CASRLGHLQETQYF; cdr3_nt: TGTGCCAGCAGGTTGGGCCACTTACAAGAGACCCAGTACTTC